This is a list of T cell receptor beta chains from one sample in a study of cytotoxic CD8 clonotypes in ibrutinib-treated CLL. Repertoires were generated with immunoSEQ multiplex PCR, while TCRdb's copy carries only in-frame clones and drops some. The repertoire includes almost 250,000 clones, roughly 74% of them detected once, and approximately 15% sits in the top ten. The sample in question was PBMCs, obtained after 24 months of ibrutinib treatment. Source of these receptors: a human donor with chronic lymphocytic leukemia. CDR3s include the opening cysteine and the closing phenylalanine or tryptophan. The D gene is left open where the match is weak. Clone size is stated in some rows and not others, as once, few, many or a class when expanded.

TRBV29-1	.	TRBJ2-1	.	CSVEGSARGSYNEQFF	TGCAGCGTTGAAGGTTCGGCACGCGGCTCCTACAATGAGCAGTTCTTC
TRBV27	.	TRBJ2-7	.	CASSELSASSYEQYF	TGTGCCAGCAGTGAACTAAGCGCTAGCTCCTACGAGCAGTACTTC
TRBV4-3	.	TRBJ2-3	once	CASSQDHRPDTQYF	TGCGCCAGCAGCCAAGATCACAGGCCAGATACGCAGTATTTT
TRBV7-2	.	TRBJ2-1	.	CASSLAPPIDEQFF	TGTGCCAGCAGCTTAGCGCCGCCTATCGATGAGCAGTTCTTC
TRBV30	TRBD1	TRBJ2-3	.	CAWSTGQGTDTQYF	TGTGCCTGGAGTACCGGACAGGGCACAGATACGCAGTATTTT
TRBV28	.	TRBJ2-7	.	CASSLYADSEQYF	TGTGCCAGCAGTTTATACGCGGACAGCGAGCAGTACTTC
TRBV5-1	TRBD2	TRBJ2-1	.	CASSLVTSGYNEQFF	TGCGCCAGCAGCTTGGTAACTAGCGGATACAATGAGCAGTTCTTC
TRBV20-1	.	TRBJ2-7	.	CSARVSEQYF	TGCAGTGCTAGAGTATCCGAGCAGTACTTC
TRBV27	.	TRBJ1-4	.	CASDEGEKLFF	TGTGCCAGTGACGAGGGGGAAAAACTGTTTTTT
TRBV21-1	.	TRBJ1-2	.	CASSKGRTDGYTF	TGTGCCAGCAGCAAAGGCAGGACAGACGGCTACACCTTC
TRBV19	TRBD1	TRBJ2-1	.	CASSIGGTGLRNEQFF	TGTGCCAGTAGTATAGGGGGGACAGGGCTTCGTAATGAGCAGTTCTTC
TRBV5-1	.	TRBJ1-1	.	CASSGEGNTEAFF	TGCGCCAGCAGCGGTGAAGGGAACACTGAAGCTTTCTTT
TRBV6-4	TRBD2	TRBJ2-1	.	CASSDSGLAGGPHEQFF	TGTGCCAGCAGTGACTCCGGACTAGCGGGAGGGCCTCATGAGCAGTTCTTC
TRBV10-3	.	TRBJ2-5	.	CAISESRGQGLETQYF	TGTGCCATCAGTGAGTCGAGAGGGCAGGGACTTGAGACCCAGTACTTC
TRBV29-1	.	TRBJ2-5	.	CSVSGGRSQETQYF	TGCAGCGTATCCGGCGGAAGAAGCCAAGAGACCCAGTACTTC
TRBV29-1	.	TRBJ2-6	.	CSVIGLKGANVLTF	TGCAGCGTTATAGGACTGAAGGGGGCCAACGTCCTGACTTTC
TRBV5-1	.	TRBJ2-1	.	CASSLDRAIGEQFF	TGCGCCAGCAGCTTGGACAGGGCTATTGGGGAGCAGTTCTTC
TRBV7-2	.	TRBJ2-7	.	CASSPDYNMGEQYF	TGTGCCAGCAGCCCCGACTACAACATGGGTGAGCAGTACTTC
TRBV2	.	TRBJ1-1	.	CASGVNTEAFF	TGTGCCAGCGGGGTGAACACTGAAGCTTTCTTT
TRBV7-3	TRBD1	TRBJ2-7	few	CASSSGTELEQYF	TGTGCCAGCAGCTCCGGGACAGAGCTCGAGCAGTACTTC
TRBV7-6	TRBD2	TRBJ2-7	once	CASSWGLAGQDIGEQYF	TGTGCCAGCAGTTGGGGACTAGCGGGACAGGATATTGGGGAGCAGTACTTC
TRBV6-5	.	TRBJ1-1	.	CASSYSDSNTEAFF	TGTGCCAGCAGTTACTCCGACAGTAACACTGAAGCTTTCTTT
TRBV5-1	.	TRBJ2-7	.	CASSLEGRAYEQYF	TGCGCCAGCAGCTTGGAGGGGCGCGCCTACGAGCAGTACTTC
TRBV7-2	.	TRBJ1-2	.	CASSLRTAREDGYTF	TGTGCCAGCAGCTTAAGGACGGCAAGGGAGGATGGCTACACCTTC
TRBV19	.	TRBJ1-1	.	CASKIRRQNTEAFF	TGTGCCAGTAAAATAAGGAGACAGAACACTGAAGCTTTCTTT
TRBV9	TRBD2	TRBJ2-2	.	CASSVGLAGWTGELFF	TGTGCCAGCAGCGTAGGGCTAGCGGGATGGACCGGGGAGCTGTTTTTT
TRBV30	.	TRBJ1-2	.	CAWSGEAGLFSYGYTF	TGTGCCTGGAGTGGGGAGGCAGGGCTTTTTTCCTATGGCTACACCTTC
TRBV27	.	TRBJ2-7	.	CASSPRDRRYEQYF	TGTGCCAGCAGTCCACGGGACCGACGATACGAGCAGTACTTC
TRBV19	TRBD1	TRBJ1-4	.	CASSIRDRGQLFF	TGTGCCAGTAGTATCCGGGACAGGGGTCAACTGTTTTTT
TRBV7-8	.	TRBJ2-1	many	CASSPRGLSSYNEQFF	TGTGCCAGCAGCCCCCGGGGACTCAGCTCCTACAATGAGCAGTTCTTC
TRBV28	.	TRBJ1-5	.	CASSLVGDQPQHF	TGTGCCAGCAGTTTGGTAGGGGACCAGCCCCAGCATTTT
TRBV28	.	TRBJ2-3	.	CASGPRSTDTQYF	TGTGCCAGCGGGCCAAGGTCCACAGATACGCAGTATTTT
TRBV27	TRBD2	TRBJ2-7	.	CASSRDSGSSYEQYF	TGTGCCAGCAGCAGAGATAGCGGGAGCTCCTACGAGCAGTACTTC
TRBV18	TRBD1	TRBJ1-4	.	CASSPMKQGAGEKLFF	TGTGCCAGCTCACCAATGAAACAGGGGGCAGGTGAAAAACTGTTTTTT
TRBV30	.	TRBJ1-2	.	CAWSDQNIYGYTF	TGTGCCTGGAGTGACCAGAACATCTATGGCTACACCTTC
TRBV28	.	TRBJ1-5	.	CASSPLQGVNQPQHF	TGTGCCAGCAGTCCGTTGCAGGGTGTCAATCAGCCCCAGCATTTT
TRBV27	.	TRBJ2-1	.	CASSWSGSSYNEQFF	TGTGCCAGCAGTTGGAGCGGAAGCTCCTACAATGAGCAGTTCTTC
TRBV6-5	.	TRBJ2-1	.	CASRGEGGTYNEQFF	TGTGCCAGCCGTGGAGAGGGAGGCACCTACAATGAGCAGTTCTTC